The TCR beta chain under discussion was sequenced for a study of tumor-infiltrating lymphocytes in primary liver carcinoma. The investigators made TCR beta cDNA from about 510 ng total RNA, using a constant-region primer. What produced the TCR beta libraries was three nested multiplex PCR rounds using slightly modified ARM-PCR. Rounds one and two of PCR, each of roughly 10 cycles, were primed with TRBV1-TRBV30 forward primers and a C-beta reverse primer. TCRdb analysed the multiplex PCR reads with MiXCR anew, one entry per CDR3 protein. The repertoire holds 100,000 to 150,000 distinct CDR3 sequences, with 64% as singletons. Remarks on this clonotype: Its antigen is unknown. One junction end disagrees with the germline gene, perhaps due to a read error.

The study co-extracted DNA and RNA from around 20-30 mg of unsorted bulk tissue. Study-level points and caveats: Lesser overlap characterized tumor-adjacent and tumor-blood pairs relative to tumor region pairs.

The CDR3 loop spans 20 amino acids. CDR1 and CDR2 from the germline V gene are SEHNR and FQNEAQ (reference sequence). Sequenced sample: liver tumor tissue from sampling region 3. Subset here: tumor region T3, left-lateral pole. The chain uses TRBV7-9 and TRBJ2-1; TRBD2 is a possible D gene (7 bases). The TCR sequence derives from a woman aged 55-70 years with primary liver carcinoma and hepatitis B virus infection. CDR3 in amino acids: CASSLDTPRAGATQWNGQLF. DNA for the CDR3: TGTGCCAGCAGCTTAGATACTCCTCGTGCGGGGGCTACCCAGTGGAATGGGCAGCTCTTC. Full variable domain (missing parts from reference TRBV7-9 and TRBJ2-1): DTGVSQNPRHKITKRGQNVTFRCDPISEHNRLYWYRQTLGQGPEFLTYFQNEAQLEKSRLLSDRFSAERPKGSFSTLEIQRTEQGDSAMYLCASSLDTPRAGATQWNGQLFGPGTRLTVL.